Listed below are T cell receptor beta chains from one sample, sequenced in a study of T cell changes during pregnancy in multiple sclerosis. TCRdb keeps only in-frame clones here, not all; method: immunoSEQ multiplex PCR. Among approximately 85,000 clones listed, just over 90% were seen once. Specimen: peripheral blood, collected in the first trimester of pregnancy. These receptors were obtained from a female donor with multiple sclerosis, enrolled in a pregnancy study. Both conserved end residues are part of each CDR3. The D gene is left open where the match is weak. Where a row states a size, it is once, few, many or the class of an expanded clone; other rows omit it.

d_gene,abundance,j_gene,v_gene,CDR3nt,CDR3aa
TRBD2,-,TRBJ2-5,TRBV4-2,TGTGCCAGCAGCCAAGGTGGTGAGCGGGAGTACGCCGAGACCCAGTACTTC,CASSQGGEREYAETQYF
-,-,TRBJ1-2,TRBV5-1,TGCGCCAGCAGCTTGAGCCCAGGGGCTAACTATGGCTACACCTTC,CASSLSPGANYGYTF
-,-,TRBJ2-7,TRBV7-9,TGTGCCAGCAGCTTACTTGTACAGGGAGACGAGCAGTACTTC,CASSLLVQGDEQYF
TRBD2,-,TRBJ2-1,TRBV27,TGTGCCAGCAAAGGCGGGAGCTCCTACAATGAGCAGTTCTTC,CASKGGSSYNEQFF
TRBD2,-,TRBJ2-1,TRBV5-1,TGCGCCAGCAGCTTGGGGACTAGCGGGGGTTATGAGCAGTTCTTC,CASSLGTSGGYEQFF
-,few,TRBJ2-2,TRBV6-4,TGTGCCAGCAGTGGACAGAACACCGGGGAGCTGTTTTTT,CASSGQNTGELFF
-,-,TRBJ2-3,TRBV4-3,TGCGCCAGCAGCCAAGGCTCCCCGGTCACAGATACGCAGTATTTT,CASSQGSPVTDTQYF
-,-,TRBJ2-2,TRBV19,TGTGCCAGTAGTCATATTCTGACAGGAGCGAACACCGGGGAGCTGTTTTTT,CASSHILTGANTGELFF
-,-,TRBJ2-2,TRBV6-6,TGTGCCATCCAGGGTTCGGGCACCGGGGAGCTGTTTTTT,CAIQGSGTGELFF
TRBD2,-,TRBJ2-3,TRBV28,TGTGCCAGCAGTTCGCTAAGCGGGGGCGCAGATACGCAGTATTTT,CASSSLSGGADTQYF
TRBD2,-,TRBJ2-1,TRBV6-5,TGTGCCAGCAGGGGGACTAGCGTCTACAATGAGCAGTTCTTC,CASRGTSVYNEQFF
-,-,TRBJ1-6,TRBV4-3,TGCGCCAGCAGCCAATTTTTAACAGTCAATTCACCCCTCCACTTT,CASSQFLTVNSPLHF
TRBD1,-,TRBJ2-5,TRBV7-9,TGTGCCAGCAGCCTGGCACAGGGGGCATATCAAGAGACCCAGTACTTC,CASSLAQGAYQETQYF
TRBD2,-,TRBJ2-1,TRBV7-8,TGTGCCAGCAGCCCAGAGCGGGAGTGGCACAATGAGCAGTTCTTC,CASSPEREWHNEQFF
TRBD1,once,TRBJ1-6,TRBV30,TGTGCCTGGAGCGGCGGGACAGGTTATTCACCCCTCCACTTT,CAWSGGTGYSPLHF
-,-,TRBJ1-6,TRBV5-1,TGCGCCAGCAGCTTGGGGACACTCAATAATTCACCCCTCCACTTT,CASSLGTLNNSPLHF
TRBD1,-,TRBJ1-6,TRBV30,TGTGCCTGGTCCGGGACAGTCTATAATTCACCCCTCCACTTT,CAWSGTVYNSPLHF
-,-,TRBJ2-2,TRBV25-1,TGTGCCAGCAGTGCCCCAGGGGCGAACACCGGGGAGCTGTTTTTT,CASSAPGANTGELFF
TRBD2,-,TRBJ2-2,TRBV5-1,TGCGCCAGCAGCTTTAGGCTAGCGGGGATTACCGGGGAGCTGTTTTTT,CASSFRLAGITGELFF
-,-,TRBJ1-5,TRBV19,TGTGCCAGTAGTATAGATTTTGAGGAGCCCCAGCATTTT,CASSIDFEEPQHF
-,once,TRBJ1-5,TRBV5-6,TGTGCCAGCAGCTTGGCCCTTTATAGCAATCAGCCCCAGCATTTT,CASSLALYSNQPQHF
-,-,TRBJ2-2,TRBV7-9,TGTGCCAAATACGACGGGAACGGGGAGCTGTTTTTT,CAKYDGNGELFF